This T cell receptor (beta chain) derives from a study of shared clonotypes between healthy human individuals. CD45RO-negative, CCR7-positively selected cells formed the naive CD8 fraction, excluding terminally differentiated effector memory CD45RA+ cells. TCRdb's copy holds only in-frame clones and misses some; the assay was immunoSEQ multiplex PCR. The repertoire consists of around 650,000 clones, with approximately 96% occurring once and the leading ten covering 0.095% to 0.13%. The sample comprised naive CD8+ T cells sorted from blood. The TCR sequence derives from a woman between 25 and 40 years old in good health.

This chain's CDR3 is CASSFLFGASGSSYNEQFF. The CDR3 DNA reads as TGTGCCAGCAGCTTCTTGTTCGGAGCTAGCGGGAGCTCCTACAATGAGCAGTTCTTC. The chain couples TRBV11-2 to TRBJ2-1, with TRBD2 identical over 10 bases. This CDR3 spans 19 amino acids. Germline V lookup: CDR1 SGHAT, CDR2 FQNNGV. V lost 3 bases and J lost 0; bases outside the gene matches: 11.